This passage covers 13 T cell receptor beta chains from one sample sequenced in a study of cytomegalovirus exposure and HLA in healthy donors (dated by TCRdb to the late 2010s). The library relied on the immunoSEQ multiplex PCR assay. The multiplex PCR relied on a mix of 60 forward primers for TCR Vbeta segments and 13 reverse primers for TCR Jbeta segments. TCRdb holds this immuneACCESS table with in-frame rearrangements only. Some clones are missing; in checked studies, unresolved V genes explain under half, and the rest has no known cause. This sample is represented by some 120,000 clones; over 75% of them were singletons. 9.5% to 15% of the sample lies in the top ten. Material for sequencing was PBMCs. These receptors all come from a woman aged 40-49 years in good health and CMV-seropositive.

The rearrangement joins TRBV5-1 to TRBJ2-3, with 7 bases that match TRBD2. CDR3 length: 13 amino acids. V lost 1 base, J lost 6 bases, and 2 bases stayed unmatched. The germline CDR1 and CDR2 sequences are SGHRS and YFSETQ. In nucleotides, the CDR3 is TGCGCCAGCAGCTTGAACGGGGGGGATACGCAGTATTTT. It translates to CASSLNGGDTQYF.

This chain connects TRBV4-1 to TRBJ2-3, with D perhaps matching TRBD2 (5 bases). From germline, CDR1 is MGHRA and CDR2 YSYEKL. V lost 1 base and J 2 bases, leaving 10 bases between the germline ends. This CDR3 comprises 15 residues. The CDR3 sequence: CASSQGAGNTDTQYF. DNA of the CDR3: TGCGCCAGCAGCCAAGGTGCCGGGAACACAGATACGCAGTATTTT.

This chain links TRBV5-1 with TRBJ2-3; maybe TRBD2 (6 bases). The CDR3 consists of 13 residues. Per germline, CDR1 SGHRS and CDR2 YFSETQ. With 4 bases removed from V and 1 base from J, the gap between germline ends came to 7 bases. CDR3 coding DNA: TGCGCCAGCAGCACGGGGGGCACAGATACGCAGTATTTT. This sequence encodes CASSTGGTDTQYF.

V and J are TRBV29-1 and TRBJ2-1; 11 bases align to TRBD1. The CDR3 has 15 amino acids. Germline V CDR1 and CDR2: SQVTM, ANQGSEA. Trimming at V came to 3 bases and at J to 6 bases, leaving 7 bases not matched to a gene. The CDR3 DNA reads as TGCAGCGTTGAGTGGGGGGACAGGGGGGGCAATGAGCAGTTCTTC. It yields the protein CSVEWGDRGGNEQFF.

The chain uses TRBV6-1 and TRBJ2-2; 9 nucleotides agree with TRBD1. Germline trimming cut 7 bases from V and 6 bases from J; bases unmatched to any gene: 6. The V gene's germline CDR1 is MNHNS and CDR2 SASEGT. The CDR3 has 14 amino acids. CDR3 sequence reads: CASTTGGLAGELFF. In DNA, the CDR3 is TGTGCCAGCACCACAGGGGGCTTGGCCGGGGAGCTGTTTTTT.

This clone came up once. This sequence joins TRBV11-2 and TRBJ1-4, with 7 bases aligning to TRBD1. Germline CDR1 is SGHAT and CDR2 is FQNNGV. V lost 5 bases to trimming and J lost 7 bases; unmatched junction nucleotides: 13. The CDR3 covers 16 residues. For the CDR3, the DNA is TGTGCCAGCAGCACCCTCACAGGGGCGCGAGGTGAAAAACTGTTTTTT. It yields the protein CASSTLTGARGEKLFF.

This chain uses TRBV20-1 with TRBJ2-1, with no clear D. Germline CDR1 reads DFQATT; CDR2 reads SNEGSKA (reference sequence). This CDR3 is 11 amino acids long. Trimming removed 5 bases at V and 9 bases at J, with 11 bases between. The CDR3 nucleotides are TGCAGTGCTCAAAGATTGGCTGAGCAGTTCTTC. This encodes CSAQRLAEQFF.

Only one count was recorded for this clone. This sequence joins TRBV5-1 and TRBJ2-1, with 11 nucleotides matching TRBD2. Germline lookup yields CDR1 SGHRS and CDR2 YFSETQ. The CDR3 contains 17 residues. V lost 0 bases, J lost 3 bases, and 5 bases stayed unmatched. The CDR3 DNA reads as TGCGCCAGCAGCTTGGGGGCTAGCGGGAGGCTCTACAATGAGCAGTTCTTC. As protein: CASSLGASGRLYNEQFF.

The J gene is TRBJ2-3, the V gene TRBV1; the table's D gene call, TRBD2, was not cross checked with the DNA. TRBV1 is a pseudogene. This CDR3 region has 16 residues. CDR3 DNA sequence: TGCACCAGCAGCCTAGAACTAGCGGGGCACACAGATACGCAGTATTTT. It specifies CTSSLELAGHTDTQYF.

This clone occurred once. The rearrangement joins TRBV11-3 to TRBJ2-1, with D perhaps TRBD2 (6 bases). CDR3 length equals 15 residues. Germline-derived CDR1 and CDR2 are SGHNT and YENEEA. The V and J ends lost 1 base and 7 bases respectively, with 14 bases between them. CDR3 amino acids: CASSLGGPGRNEQFF. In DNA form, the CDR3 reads TGTGCCAGCAGCTTAGGGGGTCCGGGGAGGAATGAGCAGTTCTTC.

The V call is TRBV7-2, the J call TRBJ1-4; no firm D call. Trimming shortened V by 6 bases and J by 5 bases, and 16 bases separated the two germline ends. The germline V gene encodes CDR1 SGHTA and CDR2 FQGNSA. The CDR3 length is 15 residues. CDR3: CASRRKEGYNEKLFF. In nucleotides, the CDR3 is TGTGCCAGCAGACGAAAAGAGGGCTACAATGAAAAACTGTTTTTT.

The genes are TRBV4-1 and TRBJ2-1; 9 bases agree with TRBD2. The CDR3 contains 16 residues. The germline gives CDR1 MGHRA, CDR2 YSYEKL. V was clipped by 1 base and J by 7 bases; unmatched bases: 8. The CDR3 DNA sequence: TGCGCCAGCAGCCAAGCGCCTAGCGGGGCAAGGAATGAGCAGTTCTTC. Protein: CASSQAPSGARNEQFF.

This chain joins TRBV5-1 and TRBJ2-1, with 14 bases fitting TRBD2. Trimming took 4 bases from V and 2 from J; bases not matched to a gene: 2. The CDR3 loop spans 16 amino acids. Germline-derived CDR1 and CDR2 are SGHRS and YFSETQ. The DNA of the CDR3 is TGCGCCAGCAGCGCGACTAGCGGGAGGGCCTACAATGAGCAGTTCTTC. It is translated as CASSATSGRAYNEQFF.